This T cell receptor beta chain was recorded in a study of cytomegalovirus exposure and HLA in healthy donors. In the study overall: HLA-typed donors were the source of about 85 million unique TCRs held in an early data release. The study's findings and limits: TCR beta V segments were, for the most part, productive about 87% or about 30% of the time in an earlier analysis.

Notes on this clone: Its cognate antigen is unknown.

The germline gives CDR1 MDHEN, CDR2 SYDVKM. The CDR3 sequence is 16 residues long. Trimming took 5 bases from V and 3 from J; bases not matched to a gene: 12. The PCR had 60 Vbeta and 13 Jbeta primers. Per the original data handling: Per a later analysis, the number of unique TCR beta chains was 75 million to 90 million, of which 9 million to 12 million were shared. Some clones are missing from TCRdb's copy, which holds only in-frame ones; the method was immunoSEQ multiplex PCR. V and J calls and clone size come straight from that table; D and trimming were deduced from the DNA. The table has some 140,000 clones, over 60% seen once.

Sequenced: PBMCs. The V gene is TRBV28, the J gene TRBJ2-7, with TRBD2 matching 8 bases. This receptor was identified in a man aged 25 to 40 in good health and CMV-seronegative. The CDR3 here is CASSLPGSGSLYEQYF. The DNA of the CDR3 is TGTGCCAGCAGTCTCCCGGGGAGCGGGAGTCTCTACGAGCAGTACTTC.